This T cell receptor (beta chain) was recovered during a study of response to subunit inactivated influenza vaccine. TCRdb re-called the RT-PCR reads with MiXCR, one entry per CDR3 protein. This table has 450,000 to 600,000 distinct CDR3 sequences, approximately 7.8% appearing once. The CDR3 totals 11 residues. Trimming stripped 4 bases from V and 9 bases from J, with 10 bases between. Germline V gene lookup returns CDR1 MNHEY and CDR2 SVGAGI. The sequenced sample was PBMCs from blood, obtained less than 30 months after vaccination. The chain couples TRBV6-5 to TRBJ2-7; the D is unclear. This receptor was obtained from a man aged 50 to 75 who received an inactivated influenza vaccine. The chain's CDR3 is CASSSERRQYF. Here the CDR3 DNA reads TGTGCCAGCAGTTCTGAGCGTCGGCAGTACTTC.